Detailed here is one T cell receptor beta chain. Its specificity is unknown. Germline lookup yields CDR1 KGHSH and CDR2 LQKENI. V was clipped by 6 bases and J by 0 bases, with 12 bases between them. The CDR3 extends over 15 amino acids. TCRdb's copy holds only in-frame clones and misses some; the assay was immunoSEQ multiplex PCR. Of 200,000 to 250,000 clones in the sample, roughly 79% are singletons; the top ten hold over 10%. The entry originates in a study of cytotoxic CD8 clonotypes in ibrutinib-treated CLL. Overall study context: Ten to eleven relapsed/refractory, more than 14 treatment-naive; around 18 IGHV unmutated. Broader study findings: Baseline levels were approached again at progression, after clonality had risen at ibrutinib response. Public clonotypes, found uncommonly, either contracted or stayed stable on treatment.

The genes are TRBV18 and TRBJ2-1; a weak D match, TRBD2 (5 bases). This TCR came from a human donor with chronic lymphocytic leukemia. The sample was PBMCs, taken after 12 months of ibrutinib treatment. The CDR3 spells CASSTLAYSYNEQFF. CDR3 DNA sequence: TGTGCCAGCTCCACCTTAGCGTACTCCTACAATGAGCAGTTCTTC.